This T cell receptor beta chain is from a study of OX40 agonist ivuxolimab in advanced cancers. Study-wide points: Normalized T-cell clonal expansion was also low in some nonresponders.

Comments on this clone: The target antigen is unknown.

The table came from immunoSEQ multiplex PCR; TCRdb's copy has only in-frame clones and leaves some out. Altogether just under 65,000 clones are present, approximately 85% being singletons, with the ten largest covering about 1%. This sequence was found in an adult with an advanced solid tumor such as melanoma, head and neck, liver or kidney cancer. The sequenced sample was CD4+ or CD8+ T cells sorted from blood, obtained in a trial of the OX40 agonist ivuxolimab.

Written as DNA, the CDR3 is TGTGCCAGCAGTTCATCCCAAGGGACAGATACGCAGTATTTT. This codes for CASSSSQGTDTQYF. This chain joins TRBV27 and TRBJ2-3, with D unresolved. Germline CDR1 is MNHEY and CDR2 is SMNVEV (reference sequence). The CDR3 consists of 14 residues. Trimming pared 4 bases from V and 3 bases from J, leaving 11 bases between.